This T cell receptor beta chain was recovered during a study of blood T cell repertoires in COVID-19. Turning to the study itself: The United States, Italy and Spain supplied acute and convalescent COVID-19 samples. T cells, B-cell-depleted T cells, or PBMCs provided the cDNA or gDNA that served as material.

Authors' analysis steps: Using reference gene primer amplification, nucleated cell counts were estimated. Assay used: immunoSEQ multiplex PCR; TCRdb lists only in-frame clones, some missing. V and J calls and clone size come straight from that table; D and trimming were deduced from the DNA. This sample yields more than 150,000 clones, of which 70% to 90% are seen a single time; less than 3% belongs to the top ten. Between the trimmed V and J ends, which lost 9 bases and 10 bases, there was a span of 19 bases. Germline-derived CDR1 and CDR2 are SGHAT and FQNNGV. The CDR3 consists of 13 residues. This sequence was found in a man in his 60s with acute or convalescent COVID-19. The specimen was peripheral blood. The chain is built from TRBV11-2 and TRBJ2-1; tentatively, D is TRBD2 (5 bases). The chain's CDR3 is CASKQVGEWEQFF. The CDR3 nucleotides are TGTGCCAGTAAGCAGGTGGGAGAGTGGGAGCAGTTCTTC.